This T cell receptor beta chain was obtained from a study of beta chain features in type 1 diabetes. About this clone itself: Its antigen is as yet unknown.

Notes on the study in general: The question of HLA type influencing TCRB rearrangement was one that remained unresolved here.

Every donor had blood drawn once into heparin, around 120 mL on average. V shed 0 bases and J 2 bases; nucleotides not matched to a gene: 3. The length of the CDR3 is 15 residues. Germline CDR1 and CDR2: LNHNV and YYDKDF (reference sequence). What was sequenced were expressed TCRB transcripts, since all of the isolated RNA had been reverse transcribed. Clones were read by immunoSEQ multiplex PCR, and TCRdb kept only the in-frame ones, dropping some. The table lists about 450,000 clones, approximately 10% of them singletons, with about 0.042% in the top ten. The clonotype comes from a woman between 18 and 29 years old in good health. Sequencing input: naive CD4+ T cells from blood. J is TRBJ2-5 and V is TRBV15, with 7 bases fitting TRBD1. The DNA for the CDR3 is TGTGCCACCAGCAGAGATCGGACAGGACAAGAGACCCAGTACTTC. This sequence encodes CATSRDRTGQETQYF.